This T cell receptor beta chain was identified in a study of T-cell memory formation after mild COVID-19. Study conclusions and caveats: Largely, contracting CD4+ clones fell within CM and EM, and contracting CD8+ clones within EMRA.

5'RACE, which relied on constant-segment primers, yielded TCR alpha and TCR beta cDNA libraries carrying sample barcodes and UMIs. TCRdb analysed the 5' RACE reads with MiXCR anew, one entry per CDR3 protein. This table has roughly 58,000 distinct CDR3 sequences, more than 9% appearing once. This clonotype came up a few times. Its specificity is not known. The CDR3 is 13 residues long. Germline CDR1 reads SGHTA; CDR2 reads FQGTGA. Trimming cost V 5 bases and J 4 bases; bases outside gene matches: 4. Sequencing input: PBMCs or a T cell subset sorted from them (not recorded which). The J gene is TRBJ2-7, the V gene TRBV7-3; 8 bases line up with TRBD1. The receptor was derived from a man between 18 and 35 years old who had mild COVID-19 (a few samples of this study predate the infection). Cell type and time point are not known. CDR3 in amino acids: CASSPGGEYEQYF. CDR3 nucleotides: TGTGCCAGCAGCCCAGGGGGCGAGTACGAGCAGTACTTC.